These 5 T cell receptor beta chains were sequenced from one sample in a study of T cell responses to AZD1222 COVID-19 vaccine. Some clones are missing from TCRdb's copy, which holds only in-frame ones; the method was immunoSEQ multiplex PCR. The table has about 86,000 clones, about 78% seen once. Here the sequenced sample was peripheral blood, taken on day 0 of AZD1222 vaccination. All receptors derive from an adult in good health.

The chain uses TRBV4-1 and TRBJ2-7; 11 bases line up with TRBD1. The V and J ends lost 0 bases and 3 bases, in that order; junction bases with no gene match: 7. This CDR3 contains 17 residues. Germline V gives CDR1 MGHRA, CDR2 YSYEKL. CDR3 amino acids: CASSQEPGQGAYYEQYF. CDR3 bases: TGCGCCAGCAGCCAAGAACCAGGACAGGGGGCTTACTACGAGCAGTACTTC.

The chain has TRBV9 and TRBJ2-6; D is unclear. The V end lost 0 bases, the J end lost 0 bases, and 16 bases lay between the germline ends. Germline V gives CDR1 SGDLS, CDR2 YYNGEE. The CDR3 has 19 residues. The CDR3 DNA follows: TGTGCCAGCAGCGTAGGCCTCACCCGGGCCTTCTCTGGGGCCAACGTCCTGACTTTC. This encodes CASSVGLTRAFSGANVLTF.

This clone was seen a single time. The chain is built from TRBV6-6 and TRBJ1-1, with no clear D. Germline lookup yields CDR1 MNHNY and CDR2 SVGAGI (reference sequence). This CDR3 has 13 residues. V lost 0 bases to trimming and J lost 10 bases, with 12 bases between them. This CDR3 reads CASSYSSASGAFF. The CDR3 nucleotides are TGTGCCAGCAGTTACTCGAGCGCATCGGGAGCTTTCTTT.

V usage is TRBV5-1 and J usage is TRBJ1-3; D is unclear. V dropped 0 bases and J dropped 0 bases, with 4 bases sitting between them. In germline, CDR1 is SGHRS, CDR2 YFSETQ. This CDR3 comprises 14 residues. The CDR3 DNA is TGCGCCAGCAGCTTGGAGGACTCTGGAAACACCATATATTTT. Translation: CASSLEDSGNTIYF. The full variable domain, in which reference TRBV5-1 and TRBJ1-3 provide the parts outside the CDR3, is KAGVTQTPRYLIKTRGQQVTLSCSPISGHRSVSWYQQTPGQGLQFLFEYFSETQRNKGNFPGRFSGRQFSNSRSEMNVSTLELGDSALYLCASSLEDSGNTIYFGEGSWLTVV.

This chain uses TRBV7-2 with TRBJ2-1; 11 positions match TRBD2. Germline V gene data show CDR1 as SGHTA and CDR2 as FQGNSA. The ends lost 2 bases at V and 5 bases at J; junction bases unmatched: 8. This CDR3 is 17 amino acids long. Written as DNA, the CDR3 is TGTGCCAGCAGCTTAAGCCTGACTAGCGGGACCGACAATGAGCAGTTCTTC. Amino acid sequence: CASSLSLTSGTDNEQFF.